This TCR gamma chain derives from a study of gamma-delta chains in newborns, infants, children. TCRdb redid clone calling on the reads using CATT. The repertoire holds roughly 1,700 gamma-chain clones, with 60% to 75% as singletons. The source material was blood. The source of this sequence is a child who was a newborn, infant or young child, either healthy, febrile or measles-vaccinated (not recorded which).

Here the CDR3 DNA reads TGTGCCACCTGGGATGGGCCCGAGGCGTCTGTCGATTATAAGAGACTCTTT. Protein product: CATWDGPEASVDYKRLF. The V gene call is TRGV4, and the J gene call is absent. Germline CDR1 is EGSTGY and CDR2 is YDSYTSSV. CDR3 length equals 17 residues.